Listed below are T cell receptor beta chains from one sample, sequenced in a study of blood T cell repertoires in COVID-19. Sequencing was performed with immunoSEQ multiplex PCR; in TCRdb, only in-frame clones are kept and a portion is missing. The sample records 210,000 or so clones, 70% to 90% being singletons. Sequenced: PBMCs or T cells enriched from blood (not recorded which). These receptors came from a man younger than 40 with acute COVID-19. Both conserved end residues are part of each CDR3. D genes are given only for firm matches. Clone size, where shown, is once, few, many, or a class for clones that have expanded.

cdr3_nt cdr3_aa d_call j_call v_call clone_size
TGTGCCAGCGGGCCGAAACAGGGCGCTGGAAACACCATATATTTT CASGPKQGAGNTIYF . TRBJ1-3 TRBV9 .
TGCAGCGTTGTTGGCAGTTTGAACACTGAAGCTTTCTTT CSVVGSLNTEAFF . TRBJ1-1 TRBV29-1 few
TGCAGCGTGCAGGGGATCCCAACTAATGAAAAACTGTTTTTT CSVQGIPTNEKLFF . TRBJ1-4 TRBV29-1 few
TGTGCCAGCAGTGAGGACAGGGGTGGTGGGGCCAACGTCCTGACTTTC CASSEDRGGGANVLTF TRBD1 TRBJ2-6 TRBV2 .
TGTGCCAGCAGTCTGGGGGGAATTAGCACAGATACGCAGTATTTT CASSLGGISTDTQYF . TRBJ2-3 TRBV7-2 .
TGCGCCAGCAGTGACCCAGACGGCGGGCTTGGCTACACCTTC CASSDPDGGLGYTF . TRBJ1-2 TRBV10-1 .
TGCAGCGTTAAGACATCTCCGAACACTGAAGCTTTCTTT CSVKTSPNTEAFF . TRBJ1-1 TRBV29-1 .
TGCGCCAGCAGCTTAGACCTCAGGGTCCCCAACGAGCAGTACTTC CASSLDLRVPNEQYF . TRBJ2-7 TRBV5-1 .
TGTGCCAGCAGTTTATCCCCAGGGGAAACCTATGGCTACACCTTC CASSLSPGETYGYTF . TRBJ1-2 TRBV28 few
TGTGCCAGCAGTTACCTCGGGACAGCCACAGATACGCAGTATTTT CASSYLGTATDTQYF TRBD1 TRBJ2-3 TRBV6-5 .
TGTGCCAGTGCCCTTCGCGGGGGGGCCTGGGGTGAGCAGTTCTTC CASALRGGAWGEQFF TRBD2 TRBJ2-1 TRBV19 .
TGTGCCAGCAGCGTAGGCCCCAGCGGGGGGGCCCTTGAGCAGTTCTTC CASSVGPSGGALEQFF TRBD2 TRBJ2-1 TRBV9 .
TGCGCCAGCAGCTTGGTGGGCAGAGACAACCTCATGAACACTGAAGCTTTCTTT CASSLVGRDNLMNTEAFF . TRBJ1-1 TRBV5-1 .
TGTGCCTGGAAACCGTTGGGCGAGACCCAGTACTTC CAWKPLGETQYF . TRBJ2-5 TRBV30 .
TGTGCCAGCAGCCTCTTCTTAGGGACTCCGGGGGATGAAAAACTGTTTTTT CASSLFLGTPGDEKLFF . TRBJ1-4 TRBV16 .
TGTGCCAGCAGTCCGGGGGTGGGGACCGGGGAGCTGTTTTTT CASSPGVGTGELFF . TRBJ2-2 TRBV11-2 .
TGTGCCAGCAGTCCAGGCGAGGGTTTCAACACTGAAGCTTTCTTT CASSPGEGFNTEAFF . TRBJ1-1 TRBV11-2 .
TGTGCCAGCTCACCAAGGACAGAACCGGGACTAGTTGATAATGAGCAGTTCTTC CASSPRTEPGLVDNEQFF TRBD2 TRBJ2-1 TRBV18 .
TGCGCCAGCAGCCCGGATGGACAGTGGGGCTGGGACGCTGGCTACACCTTC CASSPDGQWGWDAGYTF . TRBJ1-2 TRBV5-1 few
TGCGCCAGCAGCTTGTTCCAGCGGGGGGGCACAGATACGCAGTATTTT CASSLFQRGGTDTQYF TRBD2 TRBJ2-3 TRBV5-1 .
TGTGCCAGCAGCCTAGGGACAGGTCGTGTAGTGGAGCAGTACTTC CASSLGTGRVVEQYF TRBD1 TRBJ2-7 TRBV11-2 .
TGTGCCAGCTCCGGGGGAGGGAAAGCAAAACTGTTTTTT CASSGGGKAKLFF . TRBJ1-4 TRBV6-5 .
TGTGCCAGCGGAACGATCGGACAGGTACTGTTCGGCTACACCTTC CASGTIGQVLFGYTF TRBD1 TRBJ1-2 TRBV28 .
TGTGCCAGCAGCTTGGCAGGGGGCTGGAACACCATATATTTT CASSLAGGWNTIYF TRBD1 TRBJ1-3 TRBV5-5 .
TGTGCCAGCAGCGTAGATTCGGGGACTGAAGCTTTCTTT CASSVDSGTEAFF . TRBJ1-1 TRBV9 once
TGTGCCAGTAGTAGAGGGTCCCACTCCATAAAGAACACTGAAGCTTTCTTT CASSRGSHSIKNTEAFF . TRBJ1-1 TRBV19 .
TGTGCCAGCAGGAGCGTGGGCGGGGCCTTGAACACTGAAGCTTTCTTT CASRSVGGALNTEAFF . TRBJ1-1 TRBV2 .
TGTGCCAGTTCGGATGGGGCCCACTATGGCTACACCTTC CASSDGAHYGYTF . TRBJ1-2 TRBV7-3 .
TGTGCCAGTCCCGCTAGCGGGGGGGCCGGAGTTGATAGACCCGGGGAGCTGTTTTTT CASPASGGAGVDRPGELFF TRBD2 TRBJ2-2 TRBV5-6 .
TGTGCCATCAGTGAGTCAAGGGCGGGTACCACCTCTGGAAACACCATATATTTT CAISESRAGTTSGNTIYF . TRBJ1-3 TRBV10-3 .
TGTGCCAGCAGCTCCCCGAGAGGGGGCCAAGAAAAACTGTTTTTT CASSSPRGGQEKLFF TRBD1 TRBJ1-4 TRBV13 few
TGTGCCAGCAGTGAAGGGAGAGTTGCAACTAATGAAAAACTGTTTTTT CASSEGRVATNEKLFF . TRBJ1-4 TRBV6-1 .
TGTGCCAGCAGCCTCGGACTAGCGGGGTCTGATACGCAGTATTTT CASSLGLAGSDTQYF TRBD2 TRBJ2-3 TRBV14 .
TGTGCCAGCAGTTTAATCTCAGGCACGGGGGAAGCTTTCTTT CASSLISGTGEAFF . TRBJ1-1 TRBV28 .
TGTGCCAGCTCACCACGGGGGAGGGTGAAGGACACTGAAGCTTTCTTT CASSPRGRVKDTEAFF . TRBJ1-1 TRBV18 .
TGTGCCAGCAGTGACGGGCTAGCGGGGGGGCCGAGTAATGAGCAGTTCTTC CASSDGLAGGPSNEQFF TRBD2 TRBJ2-1 TRBV6-4 .
TGCGCCAGCAGCCCTCTAGCGGGGCAAATCACAGATACGCAGTATTTT CASSPLAGQITDTQYF TRBD2 TRBJ2-3 TRBV4-1 few
TGTGCCAGCTCACCAGACCCGGGACAGGGGTTCTCTGGAAACACCATATATTTT CASSPDPGQGFSGNTIYF TRBD1 TRBJ1-3 TRBV18 .
TGTGCCTGGAGTGTACTAGGGAATGGCTACACCTTC CAWSVLGNGYTF . TRBJ1-2 TRBV30 .
TGTGCCAGCAGTTCGAGCCGATCGGGACAGAGGGATGAAAAACTGTTTTTT CASSSSRSGQRDEKLFF TRBD1 TRBJ1-4 TRBV7-6 .
TGTGCCAGCTCCCGACAGGGAGGCACTGAAGCTTTCTTT CASSRQGGTEAFF TRBD1 TRBJ1-1 TRBV18 .
TGTGCCAGCAGTGGGACTAGCGGGGGGCCCGCAGATACGCAGTATTTT CASSGTSGGPADTQYF TRBD2 TRBJ2-3 TRBV6-1 .
TGCGCCAGCAGCTTGACAGGGTGGGAGACCCAGTACTTC CASSLTGWETQYF . TRBJ2-5 TRBV5-1 .
TGTGCCAGCAGCTTGGACAGGGTCGTCAGCTACACCTTC CASSLDRVVSYTF . TRBJ1-2 TRBV5-5 few
TGTGCCAGCAGCTTGGTGAGCGGATACAACTATGGCTACACCTTC CASSLVSGYNYGYTF . TRBJ1-2 TRBV5-6 .